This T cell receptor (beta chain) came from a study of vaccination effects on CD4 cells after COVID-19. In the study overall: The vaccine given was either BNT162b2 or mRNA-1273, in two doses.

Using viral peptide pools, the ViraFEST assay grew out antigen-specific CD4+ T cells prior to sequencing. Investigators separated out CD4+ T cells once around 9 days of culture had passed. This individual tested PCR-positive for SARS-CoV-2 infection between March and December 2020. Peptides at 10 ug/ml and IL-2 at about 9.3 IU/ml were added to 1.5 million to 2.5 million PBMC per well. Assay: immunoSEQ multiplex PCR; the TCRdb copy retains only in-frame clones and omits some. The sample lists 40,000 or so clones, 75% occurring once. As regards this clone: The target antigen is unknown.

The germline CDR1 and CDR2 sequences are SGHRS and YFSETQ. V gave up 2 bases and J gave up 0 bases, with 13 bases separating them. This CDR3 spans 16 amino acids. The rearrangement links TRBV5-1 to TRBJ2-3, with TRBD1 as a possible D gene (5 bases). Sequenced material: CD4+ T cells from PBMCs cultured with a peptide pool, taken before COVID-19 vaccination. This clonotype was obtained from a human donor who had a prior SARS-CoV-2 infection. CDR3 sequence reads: CASSFIPRDSTDTQYF. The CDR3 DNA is TGCGCCAGCAGCTTTATTCCCAGGGATAGCACAGATACGCAGTATTTT. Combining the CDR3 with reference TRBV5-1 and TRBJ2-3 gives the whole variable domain KAGVTQTPRYLIKTRGQQVTLSCSPISGHRSVSWYQQTPGQGLQFLFEYFSETQRNKGNFPGRFSGRQFSNSRSEMNVSTLELGDSALYLCASSFIPRDSTDTQYFGPGTRLTVL.